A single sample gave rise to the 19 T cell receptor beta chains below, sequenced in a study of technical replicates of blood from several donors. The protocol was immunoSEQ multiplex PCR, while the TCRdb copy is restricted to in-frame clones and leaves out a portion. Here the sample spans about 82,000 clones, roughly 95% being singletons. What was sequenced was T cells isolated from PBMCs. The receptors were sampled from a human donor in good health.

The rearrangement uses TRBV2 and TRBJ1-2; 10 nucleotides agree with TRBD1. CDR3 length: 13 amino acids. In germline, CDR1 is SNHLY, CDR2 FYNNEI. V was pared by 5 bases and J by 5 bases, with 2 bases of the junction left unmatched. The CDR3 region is CASSSDRGYGYTF. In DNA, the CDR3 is TGTGCCAGCAGTTCGGACAGGGGGTATGGCTACACCTTC. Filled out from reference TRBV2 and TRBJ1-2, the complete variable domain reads EPEVTQTPSHQVTQMGQEVILRCVPISNHLYFYWYRQILGQKVEFLVSFYNNEISEKSEIFDDQFSVERPDGSNFTLKIRSTKLEDSAMYFCASSSDRGYGYTFGSGTRLTVV.

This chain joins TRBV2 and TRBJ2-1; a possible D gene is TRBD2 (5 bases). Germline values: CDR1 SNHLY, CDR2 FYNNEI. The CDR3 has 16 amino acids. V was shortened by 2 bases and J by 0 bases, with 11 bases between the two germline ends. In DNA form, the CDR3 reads TGTGCCAGCAGTGAACTCGGGCGGGCCTCCTACAATGAGCAGTTCTTC. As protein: CASSELGRASYNEQFF.

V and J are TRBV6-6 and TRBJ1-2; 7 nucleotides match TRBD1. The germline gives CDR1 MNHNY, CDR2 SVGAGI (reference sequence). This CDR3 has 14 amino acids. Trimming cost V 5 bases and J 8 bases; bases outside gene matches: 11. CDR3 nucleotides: TGTGCCAGCAGTAACCAACAGGGGTTTGGAGGCTACACCTTC. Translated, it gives CASSNQQGFGGYTF.

The CDR3 nucleotides are TGCGCCAGCAGTGAGGACACTGGGCACAATGAGCAGTTCTTC. Residues: CASSEDTGHNEQFF. V is TRBV10-1 and J is TRBJ2-1; unclear D gene. The CDR3 runs 14 residues. Trimming took off 2 bases at V and 5 bases at J, with 10 bases between the two ends. Germline V gene data show CDR1 as WNHNN and CDR2 as SYGVQD (reference sequence).

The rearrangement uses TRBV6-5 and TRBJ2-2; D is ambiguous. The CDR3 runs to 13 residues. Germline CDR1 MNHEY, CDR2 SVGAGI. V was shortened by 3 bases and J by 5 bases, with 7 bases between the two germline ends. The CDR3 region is CASSYGLTGELFF. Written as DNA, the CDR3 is TGTGCCAGCAGTTATGGCTTGACCGGGGAGCTGTTTTTT.

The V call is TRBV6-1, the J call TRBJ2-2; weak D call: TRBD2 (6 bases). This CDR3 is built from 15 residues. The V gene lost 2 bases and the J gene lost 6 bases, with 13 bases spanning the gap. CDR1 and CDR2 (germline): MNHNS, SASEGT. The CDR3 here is CASSEIREVPGELFF. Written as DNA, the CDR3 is TGTGCCAGCAGTGAAATTAGGGAGGTGCCCGGGGAGCTGTTTTTT.

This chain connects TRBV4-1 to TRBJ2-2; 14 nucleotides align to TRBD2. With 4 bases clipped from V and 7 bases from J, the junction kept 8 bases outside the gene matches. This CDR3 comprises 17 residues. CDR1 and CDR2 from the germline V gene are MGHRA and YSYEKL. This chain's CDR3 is CASSLLGTSGRGGELFF. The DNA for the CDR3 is TGCGCCAGCAGCCTACTCGGGACTAGCGGGAGAGGCGGGGAGCTGTTTTTT.

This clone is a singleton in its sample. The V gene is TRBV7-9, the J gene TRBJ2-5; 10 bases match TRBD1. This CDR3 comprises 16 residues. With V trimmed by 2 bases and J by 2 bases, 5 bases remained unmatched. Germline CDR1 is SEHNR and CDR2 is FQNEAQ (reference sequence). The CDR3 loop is CASSLTRTGGQETQYF. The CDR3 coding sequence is TGTGCCAGCAGCTTAACTAGGACAGGGGGTCAAGAGACCCAGTACTTC. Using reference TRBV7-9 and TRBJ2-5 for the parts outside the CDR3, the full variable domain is DTGVSQNPRHKITKRGQNVTFRCDPISEHNRLYWYRQTLGQGPEFLTYFQNEAQLEKSRLLSDRFSAERPKGSFSTLEIQRTEQGDSAMYLCASSLTRTGGQETQYFGPGTRLLVL.

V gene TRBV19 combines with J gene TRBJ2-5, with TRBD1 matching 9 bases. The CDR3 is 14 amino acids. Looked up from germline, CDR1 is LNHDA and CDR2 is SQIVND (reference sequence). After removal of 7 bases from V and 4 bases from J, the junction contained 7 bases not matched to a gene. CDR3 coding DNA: TGTGCCAGTAAGGGTGACAGGGGGGGAGAGACCCAGTACTTC. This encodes CASKGDRGGETQYF.

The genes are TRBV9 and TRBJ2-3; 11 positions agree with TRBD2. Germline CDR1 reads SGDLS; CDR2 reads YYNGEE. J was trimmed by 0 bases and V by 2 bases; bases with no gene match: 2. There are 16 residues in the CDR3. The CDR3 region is CASSVASGRSTDTQYF. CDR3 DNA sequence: TGTGCCAGCAGCGTTGCTAGCGGGAGGAGCACAGATACGCAGTATTTT.

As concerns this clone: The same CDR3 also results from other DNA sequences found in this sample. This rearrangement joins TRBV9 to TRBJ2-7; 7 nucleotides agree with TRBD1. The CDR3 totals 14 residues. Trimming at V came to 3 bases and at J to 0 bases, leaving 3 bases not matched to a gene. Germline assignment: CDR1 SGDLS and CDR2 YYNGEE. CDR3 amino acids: CASSAGGSSYEQYF. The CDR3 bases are TGTGCCAGCAGCGCAGGGGGAAGCTCCTACGAGCAGTACTTC.

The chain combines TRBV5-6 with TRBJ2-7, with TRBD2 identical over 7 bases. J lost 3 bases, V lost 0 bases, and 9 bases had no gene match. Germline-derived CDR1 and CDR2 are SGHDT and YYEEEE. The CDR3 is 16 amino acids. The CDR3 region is CASSLVPLAEDYEQYF. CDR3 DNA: TGTGCCAGCAGCTTGGTTCCCCTAGCGGAAGACTACGAGCAGTACTTC.

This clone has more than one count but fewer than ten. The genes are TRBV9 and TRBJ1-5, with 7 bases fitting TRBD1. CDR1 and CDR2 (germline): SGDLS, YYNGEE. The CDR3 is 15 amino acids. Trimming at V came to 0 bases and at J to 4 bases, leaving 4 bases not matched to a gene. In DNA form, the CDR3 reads TGTGCCAGCAGCGTAGGAGGGGGCCAAAATCAGCCCCAGCATTTT. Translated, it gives CASSVGGGQNQPQHF. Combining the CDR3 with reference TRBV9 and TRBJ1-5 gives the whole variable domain DSGVTQTPKHLITATGQRVTLRCSPRSGDLSVYWYQQSLDQGLQFLIQYYNGEERAKGNILERFSAQQFPDLHSELNLSSLELGDSALYFCASSVGGGQNQPQHFGDGTRLSIL.

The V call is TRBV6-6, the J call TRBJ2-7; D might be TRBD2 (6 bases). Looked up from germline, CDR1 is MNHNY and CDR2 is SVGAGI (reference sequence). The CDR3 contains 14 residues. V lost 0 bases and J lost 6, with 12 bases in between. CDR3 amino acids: CASSYSSGRSEQYF. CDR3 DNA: TGTGCCAGCAGTTACTCATCCGGGAGAAGCGAGCAGTACTTC.

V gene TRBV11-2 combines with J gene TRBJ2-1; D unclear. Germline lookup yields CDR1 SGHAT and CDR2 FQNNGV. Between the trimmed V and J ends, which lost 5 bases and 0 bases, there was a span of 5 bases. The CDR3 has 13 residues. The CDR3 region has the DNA TGTGCCAGCAGCCCGGGCTCCTACAATGAGCAGTTCTTC. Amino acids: CASSPGSYNEQFF.

CDR3 sequence: CSVVGTGRSYEQYF. In nucleotides, the CDR3 is TGCAGCGTTGTGGGTACGGGTCGCTCCTACGAGCAGTACTTC. This sequence joins TRBV29-1 and TRBJ2-7, with D uncertain. The CDR3 runs to 14 residues. Per germline, CDR1 SQVTM and CDR2 ANQGSEA. V lost 4 bases, J lost 0 bases, and 13 bases lay in between.

CDR3 bases: TGTGCCAGCAGGGGGGCTAGCGGGAGCAATGAGCAGTTCTTC. This encodes CASRGASGSNEQFF. The rearrangement joins TRBV6-1 to TRBJ2-1; the match to TRBD2 covers 10 bases. The trim removed 6 bases at V and 6 bases at J, leaving 5 bases unmatched. Germline V lookup: CDR1 MNHNS, CDR2 SASEGT. The CDR3 contains 14 residues.

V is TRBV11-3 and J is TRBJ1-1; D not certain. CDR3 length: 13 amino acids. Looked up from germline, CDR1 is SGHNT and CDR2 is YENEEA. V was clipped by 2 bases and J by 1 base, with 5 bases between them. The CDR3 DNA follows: TGTGCCAGCAGCTTAACAGCGAACACTGAAGCTTTCTTT. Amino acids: CASSLTANTEAFF.

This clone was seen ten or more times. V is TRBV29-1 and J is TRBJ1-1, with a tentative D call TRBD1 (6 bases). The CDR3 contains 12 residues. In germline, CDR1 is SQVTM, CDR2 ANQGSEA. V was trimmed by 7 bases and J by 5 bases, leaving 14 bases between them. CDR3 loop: CSATGIGTEAFF. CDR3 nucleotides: TGCAGCGCCACAGGGATCGGGACTGAAGCTTTCTTT. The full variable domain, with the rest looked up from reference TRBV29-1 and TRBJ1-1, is SAVISQKPSRDICQRGTSLTIQCQVDSQVTMMFWYRQQPGQSLTLIATANQGSEATYESGFVIDKFPISRPNLTFSTLTVSNMSPEDSSIYLCSATGIGTEAFFGQGTRLTVV.